One sample yielded the 28 T cell receptor beta chains listed below, sequenced in a study of blood T cell repertoires in COVID-19. Generated by immunoSEQ multiplex PCR, the TCRdb table keeps only in-frame clones and is missing some. The sample includes about 310,000 clones, around 86% of them seen just once. The sequencing sample was made of peripheral blood. The receptor source for this set is a man in his sixties or seventies with acute or convalescent COVID-19.

This clone was counted a single time. The chain carries TRBV19 and TRBJ2-3, with TRBD2 as a possible D gene (5 bases). This CDR3 comprises 12 residues. Germline-derived CDR1 and CDR2 are LNHDA and SQIVND (reference sequence). V was pared by 4 bases and J by 4 bases, with 6 bases between. In DNA form, the CDR3 reads TGTGCCAGTAGTACGAGGGCAGATACGCAGTATTTT. Translated: CASSTRADTQYF.

This clone showed up just once. This sequence joins TRBV3-1 (or the pseudogene TRBV3-2) and TRBJ2-1, with 7 bases fitting TRBD2. Unmatched junction bases numbered 12, after V lost 1 base and J lost 6 bases. CDR1 and CDR2 (germline): LGHDT, YNNKEL (reference sequence). The CDR3 is 17 amino acids. The CDR3, as DNA: TGTGCCAGCAGCCAAGTATGGGGCGGTGGGAGGGGCAATGAGCAGTTCTTC. This gives the protein CASSQVWGGGRGNEQFF.

V gene TRBV6-1 combines with J gene TRBJ1-6, with 12 bases lining up with TRBD1. There are 20 residues in the CDR3. Germline assignment: CDR1 MNHNS and CDR2 SASEGT. V lost 4 bases to trimming and J lost 7 bases; unmatched junction nucleotides: 17. The CDR3 loop is CASSARPGQGALGINSPLHF. The CDR3 DNA reads as TGTGCCAGCAGTGCCAGGCCGGGACAGGGGGCCCTTGGAATCAATTCACCCCTCCACTTT.

The rearrangement joins TRBV15 to TRBJ2-7; 9 nucleotides agree with TRBD1. Germline values: CDR1 LNHNV, CDR2 YYDKDF (reference sequence). CDR3 length: 15 residues. V gave up 2 bases and J gave up 3 bases; unmatched junction bases: 5. CDR3 loop: CATSRLTGQGYEQYF. Written as DNA, the CDR3 is TGTGCCACCAGCAGACTGACGGGACAGGGCTACGAGCAGTACTTC.

V and J are TRBV28 and TRBJ1-2, with TRBD1 matching over 7 bases. The CDR3 length is 13 residues. V lost 5 bases and J lost 4; bases outside the gene matches: 4. The germline V gene has CDR1 MDHEN and CDR2 SYDVKM. CDR3 coding DNA: TGTGCCAGCAGTACTGGGACAGCCTATGGCTACACCTTC. Translation gives CASSTGTAYGYTF.

This clone has a handful of counts. In DNA form, the CDR3 reads TGTGCCAGTAGTCGGCCGGGGAACACCGGGGAGCTGTTTTTT. The encoded protein is CASSRPGNTGELFF. This chain uses TRBV19 with TRBJ2-2; D is unresolved. V lost 5 bases and J 1 base, leaving 8 bases between the germline ends. The CDR3 extends over 14 amino acids. CDR1 and CDR2 (germline): LNHDA, SQIVND (reference sequence).

This rearrangement joins TRBV19 to TRBJ1-2, with 9 bases that match TRBD1. Germline loops: CDR1 LNHDA, CDR2 SQIVND (reference sequence). The V gene end was trimmed by 4 bases and the J gene end by 2 bases; junction bases not matched to a gene: 5. The CDR3 sequence is 15 residues long. The CDR3 here is CASSTQQGANYGYTF. The CDR3 DNA sequence: TGTGCCAGTAGTACCCAACAGGGGGCGAACTATGGCTACACCTTC.

The V call is TRBV6-5, the J call TRBJ1-2; D is possibly TRBD1 (5 bases). V was pared by 6 bases and J by 4 bases, with 18 bases between. The germline V gene has CDR1 MNHEY and CDR2 SVGAGI. There are 15 residues in the CDR3. CDR3 amino acids: CASRDSPGKFYGYTF. DNA for the CDR3: TGTGCCAGCAGAGACAGTCCTGGAAAGTTCTATGGCTACACCTTC.

The J gene is TRBJ1-1, the V gene TRBV19, with D possibly matching TRBD1 (6 bases). Deletions cut 4 bases from V and 5 bases from J, with 11 bases between. There are 13 residues in the CDR3. The V gene's germline CDR1 is LNHDA and CDR2 SQIVND (reference sequence). As DNA, the CDR3 is TGTGCCAGTAGTAATACAGGGATGACTGAAGCTTTCTTT. It yields the protein CASSNTGMTEAFF.

The chain recombines TRBV11-2 with TRBJ1-2, with D perhaps matching TRBD1 (6 bases). Germline V gene lookup returns CDR1 SGHAT and CDR2 FQNNGV. The CDR3 totals 15 residues. Between the trimmed V and J ends, which lost 5 bases and 1 base, there was a span of 14 bases. For the CDR3, the DNA is TGTGCCAGCAGCATGCGGACAGCACTTAACTATGGCTACACCTTC. This codes for CASSMRTALNYGYTF.

The count of this clone is one. This same CDR3 is encoded by further DNA sequences in the sample. The chain has TRBV9 and TRBJ2-1; TRBD2 agrees at 11 bases. The CDR3 runs 15 residues. Trimming removed 4 bases from V and 2 bases from J; junction bases left unmatched: 2. Germline lookup yields CDR1 SGDLS and CDR2 YYNGEE. The CDR3 sequence: CASSLLAGAYNEQFF. CDR3 nucleotides: TGTGCCAGCAGCTTACTAGCGGGGGCCTACAATGAGCAGTTCTTC. Full variable domain (rest looked up from reference TRBV9 and TRBJ2-1): DSGVTQTPKHLITATGQRVTLRCSPRSGDLSVYWYQQSLDQGLQFLIQYYNGEERAKGNILERFSAQQFPDLHSELNLSSLELGDSALYFCASSLLAGAYNEQFFGPGTRLTVL.

The genes are TRBV5-1 and TRBJ1-4; possible D gene TRBD1, 6 bases. Germline V lookup: CDR1 SGHRS, CDR2 YFSETQ. V lost 3 bases to trimming and J lost 5 bases, with 17 bases between them. CDR3 length: 16 residues. For the CDR3, the DNA is TGCGCCAGCAGCTCATCAAGTGGGGGCCGAAATGAAAAACTGTTTTTT. It is translated as CASSSSSGGRNEKLFF. The full variable domain, in which reference TRBV5-1 and TRBJ1-4 provide the parts outside the CDR3, is KAGVTQTPRYLIKTRGQQVTLSCSPISGHRSVSWYQQTPGQGLQFLFEYFSETQRNKGNFPGRFSGRQFSNSRSEMNVSTLELGDSALYLCASSSSSGGRNEKLFFGSGTQLSVL.

V and J are TRBV28 and TRBJ2-4, with 7 bases that match TRBD2. There are 15 residues in the CDR3. Germline CDR1 is MDHEN and CDR2 is SYDVKM. The V segment lost 3 bases and the J segment 8 bases; nucleotides outside the gene matches: 10. CDR3 sequence: CASSFVRGEGDIQYF. In DNA, the CDR3 is TGTGCCAGCAGTTTTGTCCGGGGGGAGGGTGACATTCAGTACTTC.

This chain uses TRBV2 with TRBJ2-2; 10 bases are shared with TRBD2. Trimming at V came to 1 base and at J to 7 bases, leaving 9 bases not matched to a gene. CDR3 length equals 17 residues. The germline CDR1 and CDR2 sequences are SNHLY and FYNNEI. DNA for the CDR3: TGTGCCAGCAGTGAAGAACGAGCGGGAGGGCCCCTCGGGGAGCTGTTTTTT. The encoded protein is CASSEERAGGPLGELFF.

The V call is TRBV5-6, the J call TRBJ1-1; perhaps TRBD1 as D (6 bases). The V gene's germline CDR1 is SGHDT and CDR2 YYEEEE. The V end was cut by 4 bases, the J end by 3 bases, with 13 bases between. The CDR3 is 14 residues long. This CDR3 is CASSLLTGDTEAFF. The CDR3, as DNA: TGTGCCAGCAGCCTACTGACAGGAGACACTGAAGCTTTCTTT.

The chain carries TRBV2 and TRBJ2-1; TRBD2 aligns across 12 bases. The CDR3 covers 15 residues. Germline values: CDR1 SNHLY, CDR2 FYNNEI. Trimming took 5 bases from V and 6 from J; bases not matched to a gene: 5. The CDR3 reads CASSWTSGTANEQFF. Here the CDR3 DNA reads TGTGCCAGCAGTTGGACTAGCGGGACTGCCAATGAGCAGTTCTTC.

A few counts support this clone. The rearrangement links TRBV2 to TRBJ2-1; TRBD2 matches at 10 bases. Germline CDR1 SNHLY, CDR2 FYNNEI. This CDR3 region has 15 residues. V gave up 4 bases and J gave up 3 bases; unmatched junction bases: 3. Here the CDR3 reads CASSALAGNYNEQFF. For the CDR3, the DNA is TGTGCCAGCAGTGCACTAGCGGGAAACTACAATGAGCAGTTCTTC.

A single count supports this clone. The V gene is TRBV5-4, the J gene TRBJ2-1, with D possibly being TRBD2 (6 bases). Germline CDR1 and CDR2: SGHNT and YYREEE (reference sequence). The CDR3 spans 14 residues. V was pared by 0 bases and J by 9 bases, with 13 bases between. Here the CDR3 reads CASSLVFGGGEQFF. The CDR3 DNA is TGTGCCAGCAGCTTGGTTTTCGGGGGTGGTGAGCAGTTCTTC.

The chain joins TRBV18 to TRBJ2-7; 9 bases are shared with TRBD1. J lost 4 bases, V lost 3 bases, and 7 bases had no gene match. The CDR3 runs 15 residues. Germline loops: CDR1 KGHSH, CDR2 LQKENI. The DNA of the CDR3 is TGTGCCAGCTCACCCCGGGACAGGGTTATTTACGAGCAGTACTTC. Residues: CASSPRDRVIYEQYF.

The table lists this clone with many counts. The genes are TRBV10-3 and TRBJ2-2; 10 bases are shared with TRBD1. The CDR3 length is 17 residues. The ends lost 3 bases at V and 2 bases at J; junction bases unmatched: 6. Germline V gene data show CDR1 as ENHRY and CDR2 as SYGVKD. The CDR3 spells CAISDPGTGANTGELFF. CDR3 DNA: TGTGCCATCAGTGACCCCGGGACAGGGGCCAACACCGGGGAGCTGTTTTTT.

V is TRBV7-9 and J is TRBJ2-7; no firm D call. Trimming stripped 5 bases from V and 0 bases from J, with 14 bases between. The CDR3 loop spans 15 amino acids. Germline V gives CDR1 SEHNR, CDR2 FQNEAQ (reference sequence). CDR3 residues: CASSPQDIGSYEQYF. The CDR3 DNA reads as TGTGCCAGCAGCCCGCAAGATATCGGCTCCTACGAGCAGTACTTC.

This rearrangement joins TRBV6-1 to TRBJ2-1, with TRBD2 matching 8 bases. The CDR3 runs 15 residues. Germline V lookup: CDR1 MNHNS, CDR2 SASEGT. After removal of 2 bases from V and 4 bases from J, the junction contained 4 bases not matched to a gene. This CDR3 reads CASSESQRGYNEQFF. CDR3 nucleotides: TGTGCCAGCAGTGAATCGCAGCGGGGGTACAATGAGCAGTTCTTC.

This sequence joins TRBV29-1 and TRBJ2-7; 8 bases align to TRBD2. V gave up 5 bases and J gave up 7 bases; unmatched junction bases: 13. The CDR3 covers 14 residues. Looked up from germline, CDR1 is SQVTM and CDR2 is ANQGSEA. CDR3 protein: CSVLAGLVRMEQYF. The CDR3 region has the DNA TGCAGCGTTCTGGCGGGACTAGTAAGAATGGAGCAGTACTTC.

This chain connects TRBV28 to TRBJ2-1, with D tentatively TRBD2 (5 bases). V was clipped by 5 bases and J by 9 bases, with 20 bases between them. The length of the CDR3 is 15 residues. Germline V lookup: CDR1 MDHEN, CDR2 SYDVKM. CDR3: CASSLRGSALREQFF. DNA of the CDR3: TGTGCCAGCAGTCTGAGAGGGTCCGCCCTTCGTGAGCAGTTCTTC.

This chain connects TRBV6-5 to TRBJ2-7, with TRBD1 matching 10 bases. This CDR3 spans 14 amino acids. In germline, CDR1 is MNHEY, CDR2 SVGAGI. V lost 8 bases and J lost 5; bases outside the gene matches: 9. For the CDR3, the DNA is TGTGCCAGCGAACGGGACAGGGGATCGGACGAGCAGTACTTC. Amino acids: CASERDRGSDEQYF.

The rearrangement links TRBV4-3 to TRBJ2-6; D not resolved. CDR1 LGHNA and CDR2 YSLEER come from the germline V gene. The CDR3 runs to 17 residues. The V end was cut by 1 base, the J end by 0 bases, with 10 bases between. The CDR3 DNA sequence: TGCGCCAGCAGCCAAGGACTCGGCATCTCTGGGGCCAACGTCCTGACTTTC. Its protein product is CASSQGLGISGANVLTF.

The V and J genes are TRBV28 and TRBJ1-2; 7 bases map to TRBD1. Germline lookup yields CDR1 MDHEN and CDR2 SYDVKM. V gave up 3 bases and J gave up 4 bases; unmatched junction bases: 5. The length of the CDR3 is 14 residues. The CDR3 DNA is TGTGCCAGCAGTTTCGGGACAGATTTCTATGGCTACACCTTC. Translating gives CASSFGTDFYGYTF.

This chain uses TRBV12-3 or TRBV12-4 with TRBJ1-2, with D tentatively TRBD1 (5 bases). CDR3 length equals 13 residues. The V end lost 3 bases, the J end lost 6 bases, and 11 bases lay between the germline ends. The CDR3 spells CASSLGGVDGYTF. The CDR3 DNA is TGTGCCAGCAGTTTGGGGGGGGTCGATGGCTACACCTTC.